This T cell receptor beta chain is drawn from a study of T cells in Graves' hyperthyroidism and ophthalmopathy. Study at large: Upon initial diagnosis and before any treatment, peripheral blood was collected.

The CDR3 runs 15 residues. Per germline, CDR1 SGHTS and CDR2 YDEGEE. V shed 4 bases and J shed 0 bases, with 13 bases lying between them. Disease duration was under 3 months in the ophthalmopathy patients, who also had a Clinical Activity Score of at least 3 and a NOSPECS grade of at least 4. Amplified TCR beta CDR3 regions derived from RNA transcripts. The HTBI primer set was used in a first-round RT-PCR of the TCR CDR3. TCRdb redid the calling of the multiplex PCR reads with MiXCR, one entry per CDR3 protein. The sample lists fewer than 350,000 distinct CDR3 sequences, roughly 19% occurring once. The clonotype comes from a man aged 50 to 59 with Graves' ophthalmopathy. V is TRBV5-8 and J is TRBJ1-2; maybe TRBD1 (5 bases). The specimen sequenced was blood. Written as DNA, the CDR3 is TGTGCCAGCAGCGGGTGGGGGAATTCTAACTATGGCTACACCTTC. It encodes CASSGWGNSNYGYTF.